This T cell receptor beta chain was recorded in a study of T cell changes during pregnancy in multiple sclerosis. This clone was seen a handful of times. Sequencing used immunoSEQ multiplex PCR; TCRdb keeps in-frame clones, though not all of them. The sample shows tens of thousands of clones, 88% of them seen only once. In germline, CDR1 is SGHVS, CDR2 FQNEAQ. Trimming took 5 bases from V and 0 from J, leaving 16 bases between them. The CDR3 runs to 16 residues. Sample: peripheral blood, taken in the first trimester of pregnancy. This rearrangement joins TRBV7-8 to TRBJ1-1; no clear D gene. The clonotype comes from a female donor in good health, enrolled as a control in a pregnancy study. The CDR3 sequence is CASSPPGGLMNTEAFF. The CDR3 nucleotides read TGTGCCAGCAGCCCTCCAGGCGGGCTCATGAACACTGAAGCTTTCTTT. The full variable domain, completed using reference TRBV7-8 and TRBJ1-1, is GAGVSQSPRYKVAKRGQDVALRCDPISGHVSLFWYQQALGQGPEFLTYFQNEAQLDKSGLPSDRFFAERPEGSVSTLKIQRTQQEDSAVYLCASSPPGGLMNTEAFFGQGTRLTVV.